This T cell receptor beta chain was captured in a study of T cell repertoires in cytomegalovirus infection. This clonotype has just a few counts. This CDR3 region has 16 residues. Germline CDR1 reads SGHTA; CDR2 reads FQGTGA. The V and J ends lost 1 base and 4 bases respectively, with 14 bases between them. TCRdb analysed the reads with MiXCR anew, one entry per CDR3 protein. The sample yields about 190,000 distinct CDR3 sequences, roughly 27% seen once. The chain carries TRBV7-3 and TRBJ1-3; D is undetermined. Sequenced input: PBMCs. The sequence was obtained from a human donor in good health (CMV status not recorded). Some clones in this sample may be carry-over from other donors' samples. The CDR3 nucleotides are TGTGCCAGCAGCTTAAGTCCGTTCGCATCCGGAAACACCATATATTTT. It is translated as CASSLSPFASGNTIYF.